The 18 T cell receptor beta chains below all came from one sample that was sequenced in a study of cytomegalovirus exposure and HLA in healthy donors. PCR primers comprised 60 Vbeta and 13 Jbeta primers. Data came from immunoSEQ multiplex PCR; TCRdb stores just in-frame clones and leaves some out. The sample includes about 140,000 clones, 78% of them seen just once. Material for sequencing was PBMCs. The receptor set was obtained from a male donor in good health and CMV-seronegative.

V and J are TRBV6-5 and TRBJ1-2; TRBD1 matches at 7 bases. Germline trimming cut 7 bases from V and 7 bases from J; bases unmatched to any gene: 6. The CDR3 length is 12 residues. Germline V gives CDR1 MNHEY, CDR2 SVGAGI. The CDR3 here is CASKEGQCGYTF. The CDR3 coding sequence is TGTGCCAGCAAGGAGGGACAGTGTGGCTACACCTTC.

V is TRBV9 and J is TRBJ2-5, with D uncertain. The germline CDR1 and CDR2 sequences are SGDLS and YYNGEE. V dropped 4 bases and J dropped 5 bases, with 12 bases sitting between them. CDR3 size: 13 residues. The CDR3 nucleotides read TGTGCCAGCAGCTATGGGTCGGAGGAGACCCAGTACTTC. The encoded protein is CASSYGSEETQYF. The variable domain in full, with the rest retrieved from reference TRBV9 and TRBJ2-5, is DSGVTQTPKHLITATGQRVTLRCSPRSGDLSVYWYQQSLDQGLQFLIQYYNGEERAKGNILERFSAQQFPDLHSELNLSSLELGDSALYFCASSYGSEETQYFGPGTRLLVL.

The chain carries TRBV19 and TRBJ2-7, with D perhaps TRBD2 (5 bases). The CDR3 totals 12 residues. Germline assignment: CDR1 LNHDA and CDR2 SQIVND (reference sequence). V was pared by 3 bases and J by 5 bases, with 8 bases between. CDR3 nucleotides: TGTGCCAGTAGTATGAGGGTCAACGAGCAGTACTTC. Its translation: CASSMRVNEQYF.

The chain recombines TRBV27 with TRBJ2-1; D possibly corresponds to TRBD2 (5 bases). Trimming took 2 bases from V and 2 from J, leaving 10 bases between them. Looked up from germline, CDR1 is MNHEY and CDR2 is SMNVEV (reference sequence). CDR3 size: 15 residues. The CDR3 spells CASSLSGATYNEQFF. Written as DNA, the CDR3 is TGTGCCAGCAGTTTAAGCGGAGCTACCTACAATGAGCAGTTCTTC.

DNA of the CDR3: TGTGCCAGCAGCGCCAACCTCGGGGATACGCAGTATTTT. This translates into CASSANLGDTQYF. The V call is TRBV9, the J call TRBJ2-3, with D unclear. CDR3 length: 13 amino acids. With 3 bases removed from V and 6 bases from J, the gap between germline ends came to 11 bases. Germline lookup yields CDR1 SGDLS and CDR2 YYNGEE.

The chain carries TRBV5-1 and TRBJ2-7, with a possible D match to TRBD2 (5 bases). Germline CDR1 is SGHRS and CDR2 is YFSETQ. The CDR3 contains 15 residues. Trimming removed 3 bases at V and 2 bases at J, with 15 bases between. In nucleotides, the CDR3 is TGCGCCAGCAGCTCCCTCGGGGTCGGGACCTACGAGCAGTACTTC. It is translated as CASSSLGVGTYEQYF.

J is TRBJ1-1 and V is TRBV10-3; D is uncertain. The CDR3 extends over 13 amino acids. The V and J ends lost 2 bases and 7 bases respectively, with 11 bases between them. CDR1 ENHRY and CDR2 SYGVKD come from the germline V gene. CDR3 in amino acids: CAISERRDGEAFF. The CDR3, as DNA: TGTGCCATCAGTGAGAGGAGGGATGGTGAAGCTTTCTTT.

This chain joins TRBV29-1 and TRBJ1-4; 7 nucleotides agree with TRBD1. Germline values: CDR1 SQVTM, CDR2 ANQGSEA. This CDR3 comprises 13 residues. The V and J ends lost 6 bases and 4 bases, in that order; junction bases with no gene match: 5. The CDR3 here is CSVVGQFNEKLFF. The CDR3 DNA reads as TGCAGCGTGGTGGGACAGTTTAATGAAAAACTGTTTTTT.

Here the CDR3 reads CASSSDRIVNTIYF. CDR3 in DNA: TGCGCCAGCAGCTCCGACAGGATCGTAAACACCATATATTTT. The chain carries TRBV4-1 and TRBJ1-3, with D maybe TRBD1 (6 bases). Germline CDR1 is MGHRA and CDR2 is YSYEKL. CDR3 length: 14 residues. Between the trimmed V and J ends, which lost 5 bases and 6 bases, there was a span of 14 bases.

This chain connects TRBV19 to TRBJ1-4; 8 bases map to TRBD1. Trimming removed 11 bases from V and 5 bases from J; junction bases left unmatched: 10. This CDR3 has 14 amino acids. Germline loops: CDR1 LNHDA, CDR2 SQIVND (reference sequence). CDR3 sequence reads: CAASDWTGNEKLFF. DNA of the CDR3: TGTGCCGCCTCAGATTGGACAGGGAATGAAAAACTGTTTTTT.

The chain has TRBV5-1 and TRBJ2-2, with 15 bases that match TRBD2. V dropped 5 bases and J dropped 2; count of bases not matched to a gene: 7. Germline loops: CDR1 SGHRS, CDR2 YFSETQ. The CDR3 runs to 18 residues. The CDR3 DNA sequence: TGCGCCAGCAGACGCGGACTAGCGGGGGGGCCTAACACCGGGGAGCTGTTTTTT. Residues: CASRRGLAGGPNTGELFF.

V and J are TRBV11-2 and TRBJ1-3, with D perhaps TRBD1 (6 bases). Trimming took 5 bases from V and 0 from J, leaving 11 bases between them. CDR1 and CDR2 from the germline V gene are SGHAT and FQNNGV. The CDR3 is 15 amino acids. The CDR3 nucleotides are TGTGCCAGCAGCCGAAGAGGGGGCTCTGGAAACACCATATATTTT. Amino acids: CASSRRGGSGNTIYF.

V gene TRBV30 combines with J gene TRBJ2-7; 12 nucleotides line up with TRBD2. Trimming at V came to 0 bases and at J to 2 bases, leaving 8 bases not matched to a gene. Germline V gives CDR1 GTSNPN, CDR2 SVGIG (reference sequence). CDR3 size: 17 residues. The CDR3 bases are TGTGCCTGGAGTGTAAGCCGGACTAGCGGGAATCCCTACGAGCAGTACTTC. Residues: CAWSVSRTSGNPYEQYF.

The chain links TRBV14 to TRBJ1-1, with D possibly being TRBD1 (5 bases). V lost 8 bases and J 4 bases, leaving 14 bases between the germline ends. The CDR3 sequence is 13 residues long. Germline lookup yields CDR1 SGHDN and CDR2 FVKESK. This CDR3 reads CASAVGRGTEAFF. CDR3 bases: TGTGCCAGCGCGGTGGGGAGGGGCACTGAAGCTTTCTTT.

This chain joins TRBV7-9 and TRBJ1-1; tentative D call: TRBD1 (6 bases). Trimming took off 11 bases at V and 5 bases at J, with 21 bases between the two ends. The CDR3 runs 14 residues. Germline V gene sequence: CDR1 SEHNR, CDR2 FQNEAQ (reference sequence). The CDR3 sequence is CAGISSGEGTEAFF. The CDR3 coding sequence is TGTGCCGGGATTTCGTCAGGGGAAGGGACTGAAGCTTTCTTT.

This clone was found once. The gene calls are TRBV7-9 and TRBJ2-5, with 7 bases identical to TRBD2. Germline V gene sequence: CDR1 SEHNR, CDR2 FQNEAQ (reference sequence). The CDR3 length is 15 residues. J was trimmed by 5 bases and V by 1 base; bases with no gene match: 7. The CDR3 here is CASSLVGGRGETQYF. The CDR3 DNA sequence: TGTGCCAGCAGCTTAGTGGGAGGGAGAGGGGAGACCCAGTACTTC.

This chain connects TRBV10-3 to TRBJ2-5; no reliable D call. CDR1 and CDR2 (germline): ENHRY, SYGVKD. V lost 5 bases, J lost 4 bases, and 11 bases lay in between. The CDR3 loop spans 13 amino acids. This CDR3 reads CAISSGGAETQYF. For the CDR3, the DNA is TGTGCCATCAGTTCTGGCGGCGCAGAGACCCAGTACTTC.

The chain links TRBV7-9 to TRBJ2-1; 8 nucleotides agree with TRBD2. In germline, CDR1 is SEHNR, CDR2 FQNEAQ (reference sequence). The ends lost 3 bases at V and 4 bases at J; junction bases unmatched: 8. The CDR3 consists of 16 residues. CDR3 bases: TGTGCCAGCAGCTTCAAGACTAGCGAGCCGTACAATGAGCAGTTCTTC. It encodes CASSFKTSEPYNEQFF.